What follows are 17 T cell receptor beta chains derived from one specimen sequenced in a study of shared clonotypes between healthy human individuals. The protocol was immunoSEQ multiplex PCR, while the TCRdb copy is restricted to in-frame clones and leaves out a portion. The table includes approximately 350,000 clones, 96% detected once. The sequenced sample was memory CD8+ T cells sorted from blood. As for subset: CD45RO+ cells pooled with CCR7-negative TemRA cells. These TCRs come from a man aged 25 to 40 in good health.

The chain uses TRBV28 and TRBJ2-1; the D gene is possibly TRBD2 (5 bases). V gave up 2 bases and J gave up 8 bases, with 13 bases separating them. The germline gives CDR1 MDHEN, CDR2 SYDVKM. This CDR3 has 14 residues. Written as DNA, the CDR3 is TGTGCCAGCAGTTTACCGGGGAAAGGCTATGAGCAGTTCTTC. Protein sequence: CASSLPGKGYEQFF.

V gene TRBV7-9 combines with J gene TRBJ2-7; D is ambiguous. The CDR3 is 15 residues long. The germline V and J ends were trimmed by 1 base and 3 bases, with 13 bases remaining between them. Germline V gives CDR1 SEHNR, CDR2 FQNEAQ (reference sequence). CDR3 protein: CASSLDGPPHYEQYF. The DNA for the CDR3 is TGTGCCAGCAGCTTAGACGGCCCCCCCCACTACGAGCAGTACTTC.

The rearrangement links TRBV29-1 to TRBJ1-2; D is uncertain. The CDR3 contains 13 residues. V lost 4 bases, J lost 0 bases, and 9 bases lay in between. Germline V gene data show CDR1 as SQVTM and CDR2 as ANQGSEA. CDR3 in DNA: TGCAGCGTTGCCAGTGCAGCTAACTATGGCTACACCTTC. Translated: CSVASAANYGYTF.

The sample holds a few counts of this clone. The rearrangement joins TRBV5-1 to TRBJ1-6, with D uncertain. The germline V and J ends were trimmed by 0 bases and 0 bases, with 4 bases remaining between them. Germline values: CDR1 SGHRS, CDR2 YFSETQ. CDR3 size: 15 residues. CDR3 in DNA: TGCGCCAGCAGCTTGGGGAGCTCCTATAATTCACCCCTCCACTTT. It is translated as CASSLGSSYNSPLHF.

This clone was seen just once. J is TRBJ2-5 and V is TRBV18; TRBD2 is a possible D gene (6 bases). Germline V CDR1 and CDR2: KGHSH, LQKENI. Trimming cost V 3 bases and J 4 bases, with 15 bases left between them. The CDR3 extends over 15 amino acids. The CDR3 here is CASSPRGVVIETQYF. CDR3 DNA sequence: TGTGCCAGCTCACCCCGCGGGGTAGTAATAGAGACCCAGTACTTC.

This rearrangement joins TRBV9 to TRBJ2-7; D is uncertain. The CDR3 has 13 amino acids. V lost 0 bases and J 2 bases, leaving 6 bases between the germline ends. The V gene's germline CDR1 is SGDLS and CDR2 YYNGEE. For the CDR3, the DNA is TGTGCCAGCAGCGTAGGGGCCGCCTACGAGCAGTACTTC. Protein: CASSVGAAYEQYF.

The chain combines TRBV9 with TRBJ2-3; 13 bases align to TRBD2. This CDR3 spans 16 amino acids. The J segment lost 5 bases and the V segment lost 4 bases, leaving 7 bases of the junction unmatched. Germline values: CDR1 SGDLS, CDR2 YYNGEE. CDR3 bases: TGTGCCAGCAGCACCCGACTAGCGGGAGGTGTAGATACGCAGTATTTT. Protein product: CASSTRLAGGVDTQYF.

The CDR3 protein is CASKVGATNEKLFF. The CDR3 DNA reads TGTGCCAGTAAAGTGGGGGCAACTAATGAAAAACTGTTTTTT. This chain connects TRBV19 to TRBJ1-4; possible D gene TRBD1, 5 bases. The V end was cut by 7 bases, the J end by 0 bases, with 9 bases between. The CDR3 extends over 14 amino acids. Per germline, CDR1 LNHDA and CDR2 SQIVND (reference sequence).

The chain carries TRBV5-4 and TRBJ2-7, with D unclear. The V end lost 4 bases, the J end lost 5 bases, and 7 bases lay between the germline ends. Germline V gene data show CDR1 as SGHNT and CDR2 as YYREEE (reference sequence). The CDR3 runs to 11 residues. In nucleotides, the CDR3 is TGTGCCAGCAGCATAAGACACGAGCAGTACTTC. Its translation: CASSIRHEQYF. The complete variable domain, with remaining parts taken from reference TRBV5-4 and TRBJ2-7, reads ETGVTQSPTHLIKTRGQQVTLRCSSQSGHNTVSWYQQALGQGPQFIFQYYREEENGRGNFPPRFSGLQFPNYSSELNVNALELDDSALYLCASSIRHEQYFGPGTRLTVT.

The rearrangement links TRBV29-1 to TRBJ2-5, with D perhaps TRBD1 (6 bases). CDR1 is SQVTM, CDR2 ANQGSEA, per germline. V lost 4 bases and J lost 2, with 8 bases in between. The CDR3 length is 12 residues. The CDR3 spells CSVVRGQETQYF. CDR3 sequence (DNA): TGCAGCGTTGTAAGGGGGCAAGAGACCCAGTACTTC.

CDR3 bases: TGTGCCTGGAGTGTAGCGCCGGGGGAGCTGTTTTTT. Translation gives CAWSVAPGELFF. V usage is TRBV30 and J usage is TRBJ2-2; D is uncertain. Trimming left V 0 bases short and J 8 bases short, with 7 bases between. Per the germline V gene, CDR1 is GTSNPN and CDR2 is SVGIG (reference sequence). The CDR3 has 12 residues.

The J gene is TRBJ1-1, the V gene TRBV2; tentatively, D is TRBD1 (5 bases). V lost 6 bases and J 4 bases, leaving 6 bases between the germline ends. CDR1 SNHLY and CDR2 FYNNEI come from the germline V gene. This CDR3 has 11 amino acids. The CDR3 DNA reads as TGTGCCAGCAGGGGGCGCACTGAAGCTTTCTTT. Translation: CASRGRTEAFF.

This clone was seen just once. DNA of the CDR3: TGCGCCAGCAGGAGCGGGAGACTCTACAATGAGCAGTTCTTC. Its protein is CASRSGRLYNEQFF. The V gene is TRBV4-1, the J gene TRBJ2-1, with 8 bases that match TRBD2. The CDR3 loop spans 14 amino acids. J lost 3 bases, V lost 6 bases, and 4 bases had no gene match. Germline CDR1 MGHRA, CDR2 YSYEKL.

The genes are TRBV28 and TRBJ2-3, with a weak D call TRBD1 (6 bases). This CDR3 has 14 residues. The V gene lost 4 bases and the J gene lost 2 bases, with 10 bases spanning the gap. Germline CDR1 is MDHEN and CDR2 is SYDVKM. As DNA, the CDR3 is TGTGCCAGCAGTTGGGGGCCAAACACAGATACGCAGTATTTT. Translation gives CASSWGPNTDTQYF.

The chain's CDR3 is CASSGTSGFTGELFF. The CDR3 region has the DNA TGTGCCAGCAGCGGGACTAGCGGCTTTACCGGGGAGCTGTTTTTT. V gene TRBV4-2 combines with J gene TRBJ2-2; 11 bases are shared with TRBD2. Looked up from germline, CDR1 is LGHNA and CDR2 is YNFKEQ. V shed 5 bases and J 5 bases; nucleotides not matched to a gene: 4. The CDR3 is 15 residues long.

The CDR3 loop reads CASSIRDDTDTQYF. CDR3 DNA sequence: TGTGCCAGCAGTATCAGGGATGACACAGATACGCAGTATTTT. V and J are TRBV2 and TRBJ2-3, with D possibly TRBD1 on 5 matching bases. Trimming pared 5 bases from V and 2 bases from J, leaving 11 bases between. Germline loops: CDR1 SNHLY, CDR2 FYNNEI. This CDR3 is 14 amino acids long. Using reference TRBV2 and TRBJ2-3 for the parts outside the CDR3, the full variable domain is EPEVTQTPSHQVTQMGQEVILRCVPISNHLYFYWYRQILGQKVEFLVSFYNNEISEKSEIFDDQFSVERPDGSNFTLKIRSTKLEDSAMYFCASSIRDDTDTQYFGPGTRLTVL.

A few counts support this clone. This rearrangement joins TRBV28 to TRBJ1-5; D not resolved. CDR1 is MDHEN, CDR2 SYDVKM, per germline. The CDR3 consists of 11 residues. V was cut by 11 bases and J by 11 bases, with 16 bases left in between. CDR3 amino acids: CAAVTAETQHF. CDR3 DNA: TGTGCCGCTGTGACCGCAGAGACCCAGCATTTT.